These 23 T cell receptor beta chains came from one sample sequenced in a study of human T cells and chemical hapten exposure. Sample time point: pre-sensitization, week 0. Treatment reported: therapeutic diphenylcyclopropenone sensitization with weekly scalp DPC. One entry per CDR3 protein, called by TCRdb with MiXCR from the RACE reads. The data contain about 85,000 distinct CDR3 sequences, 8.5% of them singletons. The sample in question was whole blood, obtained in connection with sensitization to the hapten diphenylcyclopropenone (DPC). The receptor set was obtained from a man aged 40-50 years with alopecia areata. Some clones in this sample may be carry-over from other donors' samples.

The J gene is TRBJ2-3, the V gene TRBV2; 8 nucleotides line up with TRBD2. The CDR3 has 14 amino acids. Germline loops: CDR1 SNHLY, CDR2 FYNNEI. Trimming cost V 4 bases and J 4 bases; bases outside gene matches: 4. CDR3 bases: TGTGCCAGCAGTGGGACTAGCCCCGCAGATACGCAGTATTTT. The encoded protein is CASSGTSPADTQYF.

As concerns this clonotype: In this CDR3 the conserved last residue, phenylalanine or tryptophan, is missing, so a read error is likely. Here the CDR3 DNA reads TGCGCCAGCAGCCAAGAGAACCGCTCTGGAAACACCATATATTCT. Amino acids: CASSQENRSGNTIYS. The V and J genes are TRBV4-3 and TRBJ1-3; D gene ambiguous. The CDR3 contains 15 residues. The V and J ends lost 0 bases and 0 bases respectively, with 6 bases between them. From germline, CDR1 is LGHNA and CDR2 YSLEER.

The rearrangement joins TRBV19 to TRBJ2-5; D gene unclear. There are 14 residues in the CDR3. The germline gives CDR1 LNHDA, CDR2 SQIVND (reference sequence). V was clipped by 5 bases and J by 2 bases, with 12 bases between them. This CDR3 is CASSDRVGQETQYF. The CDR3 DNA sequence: TGTGCCAGTAGTGACCGGGTGGGGCAAGAGACCCAGTACTTC.

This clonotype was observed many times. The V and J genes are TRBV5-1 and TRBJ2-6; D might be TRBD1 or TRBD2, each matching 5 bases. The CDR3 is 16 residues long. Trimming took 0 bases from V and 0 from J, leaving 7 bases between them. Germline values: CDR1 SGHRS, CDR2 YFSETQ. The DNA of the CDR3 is TGCGCCAGCAGCTTGGGGGGGAACTCTGGGGCCAACGTCCTGACTTTC. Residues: CASSLGGNSGANVLTF.

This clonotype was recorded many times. The CDR3 loop is CASSYGSTNTGELFF. CDR3 bases: TGTGCCAGCAGTTATGGTAGTACGAACACCGGGGAGCTGTTTTTT. V gene TRBV6-2 or TRBV6-3 combines with J gene TRBJ2-2; D gene uncertain. This CDR3 is 15 amino acids long. CDR1 and CDR2 from the germline V gene are MNHEY and SVGEGT. The ends were cut back, 3 bases at V and 0 bases at J, with 8 bases in the middle.

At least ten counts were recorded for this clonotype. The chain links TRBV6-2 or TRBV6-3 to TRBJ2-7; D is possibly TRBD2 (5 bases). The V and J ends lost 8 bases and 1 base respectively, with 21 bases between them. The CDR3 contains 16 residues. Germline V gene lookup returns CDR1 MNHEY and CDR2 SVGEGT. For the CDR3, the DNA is TGTGCCAGCCGACCCGTACGGGGAGCAATGTCCTACGAGCAGTACGTC. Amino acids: CASRPVRGAMSYEQYV.

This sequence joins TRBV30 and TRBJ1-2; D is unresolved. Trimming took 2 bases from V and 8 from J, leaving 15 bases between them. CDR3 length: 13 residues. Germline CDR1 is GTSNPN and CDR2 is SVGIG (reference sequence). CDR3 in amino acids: CAWSPRREVGYTF. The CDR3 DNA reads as TGTGCCTGGAGTCCCAGGAGGGAAGTGGGCTACACCTTC.

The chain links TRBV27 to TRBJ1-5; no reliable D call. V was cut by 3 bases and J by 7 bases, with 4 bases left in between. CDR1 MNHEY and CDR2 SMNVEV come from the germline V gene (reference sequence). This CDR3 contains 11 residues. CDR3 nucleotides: TGTGCCAGCAGTTTCTCCCAGCCCCAGCATTTT. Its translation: CASSFSQPQHF.

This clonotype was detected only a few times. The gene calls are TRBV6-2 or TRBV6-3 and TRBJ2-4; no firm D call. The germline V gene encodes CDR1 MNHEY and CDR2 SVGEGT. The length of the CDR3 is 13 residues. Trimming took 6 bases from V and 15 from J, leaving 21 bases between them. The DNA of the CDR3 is TGTGCCAGCAGCCCCCAGAGACTGTCCCCTGGGTACTTC. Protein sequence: CASSPQRLSPGYF.

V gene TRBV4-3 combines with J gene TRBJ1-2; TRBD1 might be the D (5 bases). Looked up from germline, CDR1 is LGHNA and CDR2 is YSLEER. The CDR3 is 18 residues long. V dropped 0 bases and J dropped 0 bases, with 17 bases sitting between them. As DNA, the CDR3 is TGCGCCAGCAGCCAAGATAGAGGAAGGACACGAGCTAACTATGGCTACACCTTC. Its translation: CASSQDRGRTRANYGYTF.

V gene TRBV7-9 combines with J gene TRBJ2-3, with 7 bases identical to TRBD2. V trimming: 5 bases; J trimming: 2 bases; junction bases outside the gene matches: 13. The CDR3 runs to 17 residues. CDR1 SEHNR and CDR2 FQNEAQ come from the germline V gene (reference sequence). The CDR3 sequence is CASSPWGLAGNTDTQYF. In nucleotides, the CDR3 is TGTGCCAGCAGCCCCTGGGGGTTAGCGGGCAACACAGATACGCAGTATTTT. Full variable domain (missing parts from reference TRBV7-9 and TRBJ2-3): DTGVSQNPRHKITKRGQNVTFRCDPISEHNRLYWYRQTLGQGPEFLTYFQNEAQLEKSRLLSDRFSAERPKGSFSTLEIQRTEQGDSAMYLCASSPWGLAGNTDTQYFGPGTRLTVL.

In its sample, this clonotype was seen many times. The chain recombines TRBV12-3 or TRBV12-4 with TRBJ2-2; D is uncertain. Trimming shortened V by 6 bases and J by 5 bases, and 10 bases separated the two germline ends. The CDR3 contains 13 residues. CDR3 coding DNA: TGTGCCAGCAGCCGGACGAGAACCGGGGAGCTGTTTTTT. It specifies CASSRTRTGELFF.

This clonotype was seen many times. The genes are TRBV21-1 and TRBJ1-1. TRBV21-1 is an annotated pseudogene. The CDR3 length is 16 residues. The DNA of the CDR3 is TGTGCCAGCAGCAAAGTATCGGACGCGGGTAACACTGAAGCTTTCTTT. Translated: CASSKVSDAGNTEAFF.

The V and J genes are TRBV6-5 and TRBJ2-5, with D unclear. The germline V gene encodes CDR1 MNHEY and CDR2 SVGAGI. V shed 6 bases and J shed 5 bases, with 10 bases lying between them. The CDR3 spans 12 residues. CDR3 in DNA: TGTGCCAGCAGCCGCGGATCGGAGACCCAGTACTTC. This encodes CASSRGSETQYF.

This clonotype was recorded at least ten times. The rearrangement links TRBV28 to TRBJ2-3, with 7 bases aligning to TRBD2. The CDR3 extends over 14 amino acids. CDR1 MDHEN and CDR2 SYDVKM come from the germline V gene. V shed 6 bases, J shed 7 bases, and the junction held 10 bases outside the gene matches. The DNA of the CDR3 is TGTGCCAGCAGACTCAACCGGGACTACTATACGCAGTATTTT. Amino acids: CASRLNRDYYTQYF.

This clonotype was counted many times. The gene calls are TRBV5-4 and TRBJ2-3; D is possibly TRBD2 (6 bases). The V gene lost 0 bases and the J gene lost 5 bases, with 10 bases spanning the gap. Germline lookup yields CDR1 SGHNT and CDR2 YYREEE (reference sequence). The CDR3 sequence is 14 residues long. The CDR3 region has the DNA TGTGCCAGCAGCTTGGGGACCGGGGGAGATACGCAGTATTTT. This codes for CASSLGTGGDTQYF.

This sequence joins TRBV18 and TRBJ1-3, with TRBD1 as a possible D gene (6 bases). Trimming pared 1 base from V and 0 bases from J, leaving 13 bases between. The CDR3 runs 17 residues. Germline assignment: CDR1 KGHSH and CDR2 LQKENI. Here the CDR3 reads CASSPLPDSPSGNTIYF. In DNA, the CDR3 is TGTGCCAGCTCACCACTCCCGGACAGCCCCTCTGGAAACACCATATATTTT.

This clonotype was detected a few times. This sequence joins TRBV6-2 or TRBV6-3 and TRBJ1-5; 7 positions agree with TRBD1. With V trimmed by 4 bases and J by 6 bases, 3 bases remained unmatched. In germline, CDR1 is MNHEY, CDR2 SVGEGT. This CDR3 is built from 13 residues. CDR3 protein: CASSSEGAQPQHF. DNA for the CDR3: TGTGCCAGCAGTTCAGAGGGGGCTCAGCCCCAGCATTTT.

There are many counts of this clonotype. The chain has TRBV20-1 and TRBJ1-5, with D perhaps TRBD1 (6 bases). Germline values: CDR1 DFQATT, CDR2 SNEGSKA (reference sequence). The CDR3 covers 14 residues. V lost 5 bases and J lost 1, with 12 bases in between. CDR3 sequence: CSAYQGRSNQPQHF. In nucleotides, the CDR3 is TGCAGTGCTTATCAGGGGCGAAGCAATCAGCCCCAGCATTTT.

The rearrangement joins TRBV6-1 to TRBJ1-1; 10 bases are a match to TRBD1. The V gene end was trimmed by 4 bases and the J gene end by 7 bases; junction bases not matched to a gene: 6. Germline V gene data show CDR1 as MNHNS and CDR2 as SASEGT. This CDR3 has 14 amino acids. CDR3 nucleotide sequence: TGTGCCAGCAGTGGCCGGGACAGGGGAAGTGAAGCTTTCTTT. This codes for CASSGRDRGSEAFF.

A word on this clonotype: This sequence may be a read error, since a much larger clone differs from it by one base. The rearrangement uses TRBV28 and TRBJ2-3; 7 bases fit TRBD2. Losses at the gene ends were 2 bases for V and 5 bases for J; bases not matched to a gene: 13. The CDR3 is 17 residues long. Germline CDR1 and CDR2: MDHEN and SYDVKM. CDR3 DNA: TGTGCCAGCAGTTTACTCGGGCGGGAGTGGGAAGAAGATACGCAGTATTTT. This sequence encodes CASSLLGREWEEDTQYF.

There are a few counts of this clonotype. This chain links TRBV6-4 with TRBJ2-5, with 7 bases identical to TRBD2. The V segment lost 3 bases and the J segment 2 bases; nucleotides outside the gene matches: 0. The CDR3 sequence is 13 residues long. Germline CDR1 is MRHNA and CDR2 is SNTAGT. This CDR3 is CASSEREQETQYF. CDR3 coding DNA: TGTGCCAGCAGTGAGCGGGAGCAAGAGACCCAGTACTTC.

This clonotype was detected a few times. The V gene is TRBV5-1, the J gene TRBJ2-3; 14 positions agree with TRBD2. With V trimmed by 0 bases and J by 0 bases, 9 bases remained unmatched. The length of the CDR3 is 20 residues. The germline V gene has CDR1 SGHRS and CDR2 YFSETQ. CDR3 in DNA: TGCGCCAGCAGCTTGGATTGGGGGACTAGCGGGAGAATAAGCACAGATACGCAGTATTTT. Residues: CASSLDWGTSGRISTDTQYF.